The next 7 T cell receptor beta chains were all read from a single sample in a study of OX40 agonist ivuxolimab in advanced cancers. The method was immunoSEQ multiplex PCR; TCRdb's version includes in-frame clones alone and lacks a portion of them. The sample consists of about 42,000 clones, approximately 75% of them appearing once. The material sequenced was CD4+ or CD8+ T cells sorted from blood, taken in a trial of the OX40 agonist ivuxolimab. Receptors were obtained from an adult with an advanced solid tumor such as melanoma, head and neck, liver or kidney cancer.

V gene TRBV12-1 combines with J gene TRBJ1-1; no check of the table's D call, TRBD1, against the DNA was made. TRBV12-1 corresponds to a pseudogene. The CDR3 has 14 amino acids. The CDR3 nucleotides are TGTGCCAGCAGCCTTGCCAGGGTGGACACTGAAGCTTTCTTT. Translation gives CASSLARVDTEAFF.

The genes are TRBV16 and TRBJ1-1, with TRBD1 matching 9 bases. The J segment lost 1 base and the V segment lost 0 bases, leaving 9 bases of the junction unmatched. This CDR3 spans 18 amino acids. Per germline, CDR1 KGHSY and CDR2 FQNENV. CDR3 loop: CASSQSLAVGQGNTEAFF. For the CDR3, the DNA is TGTGCCAGCAGCCAATCGCTAGCAGTGGGACAGGGGAACACTGAAGCTTTCTTT.

The chain has TRBV4-1 and TRBJ1-1, with D perhaps TRBD1 (6 bases). The CDR3 is made up of 18 amino acids. Germline V gene sequence: CDR1 MGHRA, CDR2 YSYEKL. Deletions cut 1 base from V and 3 bases from J, with 21 bases between. The chain's CDR3 is CASSQVPGLQGRDTEAFF. The DNA of the CDR3 is TGCGCCAGCAGCCAAGTTCCGGGACTACAGGGAAGAGACACTGAAGCTTTCTTT.

The V and J genes are TRBV7-9 and TRBJ2-3; D gene uncertain. V lost 5 bases and J lost 5, with 14 bases in between. Germline CDR1 and CDR2: SEHNR and FQNEAQ (reference sequence). This CDR3 region has 14 residues. The CDR3 spells CASSQEEHGDTQYF. For the CDR3, the DNA is TGTGCCAGCAGCCAGGAAGAGCACGGAGATACGCAGTATTTT.

This clone was picked up a small number of times. The rearrangement joins TRBV7-2 to TRBJ2-7; D unresolved. The ends were cut back, 5 bases at V and 0 bases at J, with 5 bases in the middle. CDR3 length: 12 amino acids. Germline CDR1 and CDR2: SGHTA and FQGNSA. CDR3 sequence (DNA): TGTGCCAGCAGCCCAAGCTCCTACGAGCAGTACTTC. It codes for CASSPSSYEQYF.

The chain recombines TRBV4-1 with TRBJ1-4; D is ambiguous. The ends were cut back, 3 bases at V and 4 bases at J, with 15 bases in the middle. The V gene's germline CDR1 is MGHRA and CDR2 YSYEKL. The CDR3 totals 16 residues. CDR3: CASSHEFGRINEKLFF. Written as DNA, the CDR3 is TGCGCCAGCAGCCACGAATTCGGACGGATTAATGAAAAACTGTTTTTT.

The chain uses TRBV5-1 and TRBJ2-3; TRBD2 is a possible D gene (6 bases). CDR3 length: 16 residues. With 4 bases removed from V and 2 bases from J, the gap between germline ends came to 17 bases. In germline, CDR1 is SGHRS, CDR2 YFSETQ. The CDR3 DNA reads as TGCGCCAGCAGCGAGGGACTTTTACGGGACACAGATACGCAGTATTTT. Residues: CASSEGLLRDTDTQYF.